This T cell receptor beta chain originates from a study of beta chain features in type 1 diabetes. Study-level information: The study examined about 110,000,000 sorted cells across all samples. Study results and limitations: HLA influence on TCRB rearrangement stayed unresolved here. Among all four CD4+ subsets, Type 1 diabetes patients had TCRB CDR3s that were moderately but significantly shorter.

V lost 2 bases and J lost 2; bases outside the gene matches: 2. In germline, CDR1 is MDHEN, CDR2 SYDVKM. The CDR3 loop spans 15 amino acids. As concerns this clone: Its antigen remains unknown.

As every portion of the isolated RNA was reverse transcribed, the sequencing read expressed TCRB transcripts. TCRdb keeps only in-frame clones here, not all; method: immunoSEQ multiplex PCR. The repertoire holds under 300,000 clones, with 14% as singletons. The genes are TRBV28 and TRBJ2-5, with 10 bases lining up with TRBD1. The TCR comes from a man aged 25 to 40 with type 1 diabetes. The sample comprised naive CD4+ T cells from blood. CDR3 sequence reads: CASSLRGQGQETQYF. CDR3 coding DNA: TGTGCCAGCAGTTTACGGGGACAGGGGCAAGAGACCCAGTACTTC.